The present entry profiles one T cell receptor (beta chain) with its context. Its antigen is unidentified. The CDR3 is made up of 15 amino acids. Per the germline V gene, CDR1 is DFQATT and CDR2 is SNEGSKA (reference sequence). The data belong to a study of Graves' ophthalmopathy and Graves' hyperthyroidism. Using RNA transcripts, the TCR beta CDR3 regions were amplified. RT-PCR with HTBI primers came first, then second-round multiplex PCR. From the multiplex PCR reads, TCRdb called clonotypes with MiXCR, one entry per CDR3 protein. This sample has around 660,000 distinct CDR3 sequences; roughly 41% occur once, and the top ten carry under 3.5%. Whole-study findings and limits: Blood also harbored most expanded thyroid clonotypes above 0.001 frequency.

Certain patients, namely those with other autoimmune diseases, uncontrolled infections, pregnancy or lactation, were excluded. Orbital computed tomography, thyroid ultrasound, TRAb, serum thyroxine and clinical symptoms formed the basis of diagnosis. Sampling over 7.5 ml of fresh peripheral blood provided the PBMCs. The sequence derives from an adult man with Graves' ophthalmopathy. Sequences were obtained from peripheral blood. The chain employs TRBV20-1 and TRBJ2-7, with 11 bases lining up with TRBD2. With the DNA end fitting TRBJ2-1 better, the J assignment may be wrong. The DNA of the CDR3 is TGCAGTGCTAGCCCTTCTAGCGGGGGGTACAATGAGCAGTTCTTC. Residues: CSASPSSGGYNEQFF.